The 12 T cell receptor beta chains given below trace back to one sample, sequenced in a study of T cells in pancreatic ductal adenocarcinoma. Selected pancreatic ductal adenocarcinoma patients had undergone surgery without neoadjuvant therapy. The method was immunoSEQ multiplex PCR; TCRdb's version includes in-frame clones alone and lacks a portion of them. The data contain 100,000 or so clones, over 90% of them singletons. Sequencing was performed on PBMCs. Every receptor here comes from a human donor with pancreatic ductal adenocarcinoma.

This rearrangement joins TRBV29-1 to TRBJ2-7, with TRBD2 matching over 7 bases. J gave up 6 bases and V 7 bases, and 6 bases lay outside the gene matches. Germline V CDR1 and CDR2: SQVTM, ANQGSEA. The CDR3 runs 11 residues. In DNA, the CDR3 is TGCAGCGGCGGGGGTTCTGGCGAGCAGTACTTC. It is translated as CSGGGSGEQYF.

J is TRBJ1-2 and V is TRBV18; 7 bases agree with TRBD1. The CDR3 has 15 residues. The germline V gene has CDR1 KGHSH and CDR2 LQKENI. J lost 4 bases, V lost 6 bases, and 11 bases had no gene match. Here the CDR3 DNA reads TGTGCCAGCTCCCCGTGGACAGGTTCTGGCTATGGCTACACCTTC. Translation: CASSPWTGSGYGYTF.

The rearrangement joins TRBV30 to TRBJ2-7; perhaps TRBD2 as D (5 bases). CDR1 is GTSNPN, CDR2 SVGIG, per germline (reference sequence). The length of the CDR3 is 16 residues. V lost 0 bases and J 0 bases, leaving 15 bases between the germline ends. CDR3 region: CAWSVPGRGSSYEQYF. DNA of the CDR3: TGTGCCTGGAGTGTACCTGGACGTGGGAGCTCCTACGAGCAGTACTTC.

The CDR3 region has the DNA TGTGCCAGCAAGGAGATGTCGGGAAACACCATATATTTT. It is translated as CASKEMSGNTIYF. V usage is TRBV6-1 and J usage is TRBJ1-3; D is ambiguous. The germline V and J ends were trimmed by 7 bases and 4 bases, with 11 bases remaining between them. Germline V gene data show CDR1 as MNHNS and CDR2 as SASEGT. CDR3 length: 13 residues.

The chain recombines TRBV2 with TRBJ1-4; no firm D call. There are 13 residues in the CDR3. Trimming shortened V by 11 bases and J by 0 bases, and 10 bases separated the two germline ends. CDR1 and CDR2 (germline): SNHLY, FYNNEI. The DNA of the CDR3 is TGTGCCGGCGCCGGGGCAACTAATGAAAAACTGTTTTTT. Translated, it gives CAGAGATNEKLFF. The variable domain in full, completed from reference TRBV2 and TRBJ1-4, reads EPEVTQTPSHQVTQMGQEVILRCVPISNHLYFYWYRQILGQKVEFLVSFYNNEISEKSEIFDDQFSVERPDGSNFTLKIRSTKLEDSAMYFCAGAGATNEKLFFGSGTQLSVL.

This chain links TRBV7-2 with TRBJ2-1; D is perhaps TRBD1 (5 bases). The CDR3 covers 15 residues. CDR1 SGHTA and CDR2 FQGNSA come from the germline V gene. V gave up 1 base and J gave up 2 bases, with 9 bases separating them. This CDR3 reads CASSLDRNPYNEQFF. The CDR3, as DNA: TGTGCCAGCAGCTTAGACAGGAATCCCTACAATGAGCAGTTCTTC.

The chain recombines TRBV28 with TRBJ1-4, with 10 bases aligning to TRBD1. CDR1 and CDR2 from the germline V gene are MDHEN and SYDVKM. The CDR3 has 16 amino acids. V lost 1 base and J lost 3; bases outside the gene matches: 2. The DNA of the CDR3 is TGTGCCAGCAGTTTATTTGGGACAGGGGCTAATGAAAAACTGTTTTTT. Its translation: CASSLFGTGANEKLFF.

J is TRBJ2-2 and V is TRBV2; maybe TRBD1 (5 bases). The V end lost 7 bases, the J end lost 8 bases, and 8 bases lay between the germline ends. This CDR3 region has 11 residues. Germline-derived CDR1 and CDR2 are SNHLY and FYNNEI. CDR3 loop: CASIQGGELFF. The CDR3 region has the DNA TGTGCCAGCATCCAGGGTGGGGAGCTGTTTTTT.

The CDR3 protein is CASRIDGRTYEQYF. The CDR3 nucleotides are TGTGCCAGCAGGATTGATGGCCGCACCTACGAGCAGTACTTC. This rearrangement joins TRBV28 to TRBJ2-7, with D unclear. CDR1 and CDR2 from the germline V gene are MDHEN and SYDVKM. The CDR3 runs to 14 residues. Trimming left V 6 bases short and J 2 bases short, with 14 bases between.

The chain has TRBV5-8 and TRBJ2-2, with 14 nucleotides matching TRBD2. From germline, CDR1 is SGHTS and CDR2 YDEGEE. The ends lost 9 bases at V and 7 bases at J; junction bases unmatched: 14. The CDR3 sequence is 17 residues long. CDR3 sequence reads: CATPFRGLAGVGGELFF. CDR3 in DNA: TGTGCCACCCCTTTCAGGGGACTAGCGGGAGTCGGCGGGGAGCTGTTTTTT.

The CDR3 loop is CASSFRHLQSGEQFF. The CDR3 DNA follows: TGTGCCAGCAGCTTTCGCCACTTACAATCGGGTGAGCAGTTCTTC. This sequence joins TRBV7-2 and TRBJ2-1; D is unclear. V was trimmed by 3 bases and J by 9 bases, leaving 18 bases between them. The CDR3 has 15 residues. Germline V gene data show CDR1 as SGHTA and CDR2 as FQGNSA.

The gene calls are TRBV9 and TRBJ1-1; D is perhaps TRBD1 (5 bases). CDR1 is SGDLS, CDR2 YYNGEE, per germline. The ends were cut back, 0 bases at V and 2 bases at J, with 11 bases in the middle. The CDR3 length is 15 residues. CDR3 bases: TGTGCCAGCAGCGTAGTAGGGGCGGGAAACACTGAAGCTTTCTTT. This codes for CASSVVGAGNTEAFF.